Below, one T cell receptor beta chain is given with its context. Its antigen target is currently unknown. No much larger clone is present one base from it, and per-base qualities are unavailable. The CDR3 sequence holds 16 residues, the cysteine and phenylalanine included. Kept here is only the CDR3 DNA, which spans 48 bases and is read in frame from base 1. Looking up the germline V gene (reference sequence) yields CDR1 WNHNN and CDR2 SYGVQD. V loses 5 bases, J loses 6 bases, and the germline ends lie 21 bases apart. The sample comes from a study of blood T cell repertoires in COVID-19 (dated by TCRdb to 2018 to 2021). Concerning the study at large: Samples covering the acute and convalescent phases of COVID-19 were provided by collaborators in the United States, Italy and Spain. HLA class I and class II types, where available, came from metadata supplied by the sample provider rather than from assay-based typing. Deeply sampled blood TCRbeta repertoires from subjects exposed to, actively infected with, or recovered from COVID-19 were included in the dataset. Samples were obtained from the ongoing ImmuneRACE study (first 160 participants) and from about 1,300 subjects provided by 6 global collaborators. A de-identified subject ID, COVID-19 status, age in years and sex were almost always included in the sample metadata. The prospective study material was composed of cDNA or gDNA derived from T cells, B-cell-depleted T cells, or PBMCs. The repertoires were made available in a free public database intended to serve as a resource for research on the immune response to SARS-CoV-2. Findings and caveats that apply to the study as a whole: Clinical and demographic metadata were provided uncurated, with the amount varying by source and participant.

Enrolling through a virtual design, the prospective study's participants ranged in age from roughly 18 to 90 years and lived across roughly 24 United States geographic areas. To assign participants to cohorts, the prospective study relied on clinical history that participants themselves reported in a screening survey and a study questionnaire. Recovered participants in ImmuneRACE Cohort 3 were defined by two consecutive negative NP/OP PCR tests, clearance by a healthcare professional, or resolution of symptoms. In the prospective study, mobile phlebotomists collected whole blood, serum and a nasopharyngeal or oropharyngeal swab from each participant. Over a roughly 2-month period, participants in the prospective study had the option of providing additional blood draws and questionnaires. Prospective study blood samples were shipped either frozen or at room temperature before DNA extraction. TCRbeta CDR3 regions were amplified from genomic DNA using the immunoSEQ Assay, a bias-controlled multiplex PCR. In the source study's methods: Within the assay, amplification of reference gene primers was used to estimate how many nucleated cells each sample contained. To quantify the absolute abundance of each unique TCRbeta CDR3 rearrangement, sequence reads were collapsed and filtered. For each sample, productive Simpson clonality was calculated as the square root of Simpson's diversity index across productive rearrangements. Sourced from immuneACCESS, this table was stored by TCRdb with only in-frame sequences that have V and J called. A share of the clones is absent; for the studies checked, an unresolved V gene accounts for under half, and the remainder has no known explanation. The V and J calls and clone size were taken over from that table, and D and trimming were inferred from the DNA. The sample records 120,000 to 150,000 clones, around four fifths of which are singletons. 6.2% of the sample comes from the top ten.

Source material: PBMCs or T cells enriched from blood (not recorded which). The sequence derives from a middle-aged woman who had recovered from COVID-19. The chain employs TRBV10-1 and TRBJ2-3; the D gene is perhaps TRBD2, from 5 matching bases. The nucleotide sequence reads as follows: TGCGCCAGCAGTCAAGGTCACTCCCGAGGGCGGGATACGCAGTATTTT. This is translated as CASSQGHSRGRDTQYF.